This T cell receptor beta chain was identified during a study of T cell responses to AZD1222 COVID-19 vaccine. Study results and caveats: Among spike-specific TCRs, nearly half reportedly target unmutated variant regions. Regions 160-218 and 743-854 dominated among vaccine-associated CD4 TCRs spanning spike.

The protocol was immunoSEQ multiplex PCR, while the TCRdb copy is restricted to in-frame clones and leaves out a portion. The sample records some 140,000 clones, more than 85% being singletons. Regarding this clone: Its antigen is undetermined.

CDR3 length: 16 residues. V gave up 1 base and J gave up 8 bases, with 20 bases separating them. CDR1 and CDR2 from the germline V gene are LNHDA and SQIVND (reference sequence). The sequences come from peripheral blood, collected 28 days after the second AZD1222 dose. The chain recombines TRBV19 with TRBJ1-1; TRBD1 might be the D (5 bases). The receptor was isolated from an adult who received the AZD1222 COVID-19 vaccine. The CDR3, as DNA: TGTGCCAGTAGTATAGGGCCCGCCGGGACGATCAACGAAGCTTTCTTT. It translates to CASSIGPAGTINEAFF.